The clone carrying this T cell receptor beta chain was found many times. TCRdb processed the 5' RACE reads anew with MiXCR; each CDR3 protein has one entry. Here the sample spans roughly 87,000 distinct CDR3 sequences, approximately 15% being singletons. The data were taken from a study of T cells of healthy individuals. The CDR3 consists of 14 residues. V shed 5 bases, J shed 2 bases, and the junction held 6 bases outside the gene matches. Looked up from germline, CDR1 is DFQATT and CDR2 is SNEGSKA (reference sequence). This chain connects TRBV20-1 to TRBJ2-7; 10 bases are a match to TRBD2. The clonotype was recovered from a human donor in good health. The CDR3 spells CSAHLAGVTYEQYF. Here the CDR3 DNA reads TGCAGTGCTCATCTAGCGGGGGTAACCTACGAGCAGTACTTC.